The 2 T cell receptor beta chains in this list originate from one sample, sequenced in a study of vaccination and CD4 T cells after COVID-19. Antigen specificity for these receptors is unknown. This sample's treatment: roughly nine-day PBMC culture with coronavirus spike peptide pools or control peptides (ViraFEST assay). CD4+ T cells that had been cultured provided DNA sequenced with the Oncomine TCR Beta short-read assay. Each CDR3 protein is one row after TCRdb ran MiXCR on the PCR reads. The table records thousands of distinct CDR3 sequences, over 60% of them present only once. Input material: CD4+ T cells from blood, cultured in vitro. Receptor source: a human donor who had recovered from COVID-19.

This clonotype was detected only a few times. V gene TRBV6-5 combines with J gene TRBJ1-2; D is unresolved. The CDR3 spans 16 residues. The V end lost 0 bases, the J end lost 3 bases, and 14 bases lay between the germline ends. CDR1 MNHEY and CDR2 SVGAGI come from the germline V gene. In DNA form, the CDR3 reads TGTGCCAGCAGTTACTCCCGGGGTACCCTTGACTATGGCTACACCTTC. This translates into CASSYSRGTLDYGYTF.

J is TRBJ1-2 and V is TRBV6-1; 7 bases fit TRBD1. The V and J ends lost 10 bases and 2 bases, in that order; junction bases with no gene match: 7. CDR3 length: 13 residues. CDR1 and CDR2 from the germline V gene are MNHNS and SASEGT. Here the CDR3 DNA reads TGTGCCACCTCATGGGACAGAAACTATGGCTACACCTTC. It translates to CATSWDRNYGYTF.